This TCR beta chain emerged from a study of blood T cell repertoires in COVID-19. Study-level information: Italy, Spain and the United States were the sources of the convalescent and acute COVID-19 samples. From T cells, B-cell-depleted T cells, or PBMCs came the material, which was cDNA or gDNA.

V gave up 6 bases and J gave up 5 bases; unmatched junction bases: 5. The CDR3 sequence is 14 residues long. From germline, CDR1 is SGHTA and CDR2 FQGNSA. This clone occurred a few times. Enrolment of Seattle patients took place during active infection, and they were followed longitudinally. Original methodology: Quantification of nucleated cells was approximated via reference gene primer amplification. Using immunoSEQ multiplex PCR, the repertoire was profiled, and TCRdb retains in-frame clones only, with some absent. V, J and clone size are taken as reported in that table, and D and trimming were inferred from the DNA itself. Of 150,000 to 170,000 clones in the sample, 70% to 90% were seen once.

This sequence joins TRBV7-2 and TRBJ2-7; 12 nucleotides align to TRBD2. The sequenced sample was peripheral blood. The sequence came from a man aged 55 to 70 with COVID-19, enrolled during active disease. CDR3 coding DNA: TGTGCCAGCAGGCGGACTAGCGGGGTCCACGAGCAGTACTTC. This codes for CASRRTSGVHEQYF. The variable domain in full, completed from reference TRBV7-2 and TRBJ2-7, reads GAGVSQSPSNKVTEKGKDVELRCDPISGHTALYWYRQSLGQGLEFLIYFQGNSAPDKSGLPSDRFSAERTGGSVSTLTIQRTQQEDSAVYLCASRRTSGVHEQYFGPGTRLTVT.